This is a list of T cell receptor beta chains from one sample in a study of blood T cell repertoires in COVID-19. Some clones are missing from TCRdb's copy, which holds only in-frame ones; the method was immunoSEQ multiplex PCR. The profile covers 140,000 or so clones, with just under 90% appearing a single time and 8% to 13% taken by the ten largest. The specimen was peripheral blood. The receptor set was obtained from an elderly woman with acute or convalescent COVID-19. CDR3s leave out the opening cysteine and the closing phenylalanine or tryptophan. Each record gives: J gene, V gene, D gene, CDR3 protein. D genes are given only for firm matches.

TRBJ2-5 | TRBV19 | - | ASSIGRETQY
TRBJ1-2 | TRBV10-3 | TRBD1 | ATSPGQGRDGYT
TRBJ2-7 | TRBV5-1 | - | ASSTKPGVGYEQY
TRBJ2-7 | TRBV18 | - | ASSPYRDYEQY
TRBJ2-7 | TRBV30 | TRBD1 | AWSTGGWGEQY
TRBJ2-7 | TRBV6-5 | - | ASKGGDSYEQY
TRBJ1-1 | TRBV5-4 | - | ASSSGENTEAF
TRBJ1-3 | TRBV7-2 | - | ASSRQVLEENTIY
TRBJ2-7 | TRBV7-9 | - | ASSLGFSQQKPDYEQY
TRBJ2-1 | TRBV10-3 | TRBD1 | AISDKGASEQF
TRBJ1-3 | TRBV7-7 | - | ASSFSPGAGNTIY
TRBJ1-4 | TRBV19 | - | ASGGGWEKLF
TRBJ2-7 | TRBV7-2 | TRBD1 | ASSLGGQGLAYEQY
TRBJ2-2 | TRBV5-1 | TRBD2 | ASSGLAGDTGELF
TRBJ2-3 | TRBV7-9 | - | ASSLGPRGADTQY
TRBJ2-7 | TRBV30 | TRBD1 | AWAPQGAYEQY
TRBJ1-4 | TRBV10-2 | - | ASSDSPATNEKLF
TRBJ1-2 | TRBV9 | - | ASSPRGGYGYT
TRBJ2-3 | TRBV30 | - | AWSKGGAADTQY
TRBJ1-1 | TRBV18 | - | ASSSGMTEAF
TRBJ1-1 | TRBV12-3/TRBV12-4 | - | ASHREMNTEAF
TRBJ1-2 | TRBV19 | TRBD1 | ASSTRDRGAGYT
TRBJ2-5 | TRBV5-1 | - | ANPDITQETQY
TRBJ1-1 | TRBV5-1 | TRBD1 | ASSLDRGWNTEAF
TRBJ1-3 | TRBV10-3 | - | AISARDMNSGNTIY
TRBJ2-1 | TRBV10-3 | - | AISELQDEQF
TRBJ1-3 | TRBV2 | TRBD1 | ASRATGTGGNTIY
TRBJ1-5 | TRBV10-1 | - | ASLKGPLIQSSNQPQH
TRBJ2-2 | TRBV9 | - | ASSGRGLTGELF
TRBJ2-2 | TRBV19 | TRBD1 | ASSPGQGVRLAGELF
TRBJ1-2 | TRBV27 | - | ASSLQGIGGYT
TRBJ2-1 | TRBV5-1 | TRBD2 | ASSHKAGGPVNEQF
TRBJ2-7 | TRBV5-1 | - | ASSLSGYEQY
TRBJ1-2 | TRBV4-2 | TRBD1 | ASSPSGGDGYT
TRBJ2-2 | TRBV28 | - | ASSLGQVGTGELF
TRBJ1-1 | TRBV2 | - | ASSDVAGEAF
TRBJ1-2 | TRBV6-4 | - | ASRRAVGTNYGYT
TRBJ2-5 | TRBV5-1 | - | ASSLEGGAFETQY
TRBJ2-2 | TRBV7-2 | - | ASSLFNRLNTGELF
TRBJ2-1 | TRBV6-1 | TRBD1 | ASSDRTGIYNEQF
TRBJ1-3 | TRBV18 | - | ASSRTSLSSGNTIY
TRBJ2-2 | TRBV9 | TRBD1 | ASSPRGQAATGELF
TRBJ1-2 | TRBV4-2 | - | ATGWGYGYT
TRBJ1-4 | TRBV5-1 | - | ASSWAGYEGSNEKLF
TRBJ1-2 | TRBV7-2 | - | ASSLARLYGYT
TRBJ2-7 | TRBV19 | - | ASSRQDYEQY
TRBJ2-2 | TRBV5-1 | - | ASSLGQNTGELF
TRBJ1-2 | TRBV10-3 | TRBD1 | AIKEGTGGGGYT
TRBJ1-1 | TRBV4-1 | TRBD1 | ASSPGQGGMNTEAF
TRBJ1-4 | TRBV6-5 | TRBD1 | ASSYGGGALEKLF
TRBJ2-1 | TRBV9 | TRBD2 | ASSVDRTSGREQF